This paragraph covers one T cell receptor (beta chain) sequence. Its antigen is unidentified. These data originate in a study of OX40 agonist ivuxolimab in advanced cancers. Overall study: Patients receiving dose escalation had hepatocellular carcinoma, melanoma, renal cell or head and neck cancer.

The protocol was immunoSEQ multiplex PCR, while the TCRdb copy is restricted to in-frame clones and leaves out a portion. The data show tens of thousands of clones, with approximately 88% seen just once and 13% to 15% held by the top ten. Study results and caveats: At 0.1 to 3.0 mg/kg, clonal expansion of CD4+ and CD8+ blood T cells had occurred by week 6. CD8+ T cells (on average) carried more expanded clones than CD4+ T cells.

This CDR3 region has 12 residues. V dropped 4 bases and J dropped 6 bases, with 12 bases sitting between them. Germline V gene data show CDR1 as SQVTM and CDR2 as ANQGSEA. The V and J genes are TRBV29-1 and TRBJ1-2, with a possible D match to TRBD1 (6 bases). The specimen comprised CD4+ or CD8+ T cells sorted from blood, sampled in a trial of the OX40 agonist ivuxolimab. The source of this sequence is an adult with an advanced solid tumor such as melanoma, head and neck, liver or kidney cancer. The CDR3 DNA follows: TGCAGCGTTGTAGGCCAGGGGAATGGCTACACCTTC. Protein product: CSVVGQGNGYTF.